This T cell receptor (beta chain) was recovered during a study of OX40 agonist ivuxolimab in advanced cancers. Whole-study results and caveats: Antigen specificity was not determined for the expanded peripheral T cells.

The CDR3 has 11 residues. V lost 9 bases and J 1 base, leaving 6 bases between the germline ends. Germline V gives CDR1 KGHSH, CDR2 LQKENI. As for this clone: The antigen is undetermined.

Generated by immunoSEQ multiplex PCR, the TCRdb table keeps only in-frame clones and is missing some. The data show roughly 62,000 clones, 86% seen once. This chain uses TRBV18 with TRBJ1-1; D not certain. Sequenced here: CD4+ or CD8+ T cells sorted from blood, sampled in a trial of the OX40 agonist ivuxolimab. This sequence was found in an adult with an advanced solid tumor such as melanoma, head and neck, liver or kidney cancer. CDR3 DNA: TGTGCCAGTCGGACGAACACTGAAGCTTTCTTT. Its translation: CASRTNTEAFF.